This T cell receptor beta chain was retrieved from a study of blood T cell repertoires in COVID-19. Overall study: The study drew acute and convalescent COVID-19 samples from the United States, Italy and Spain. In each case, the material was cDNA or gDNA derived from T cells, B-cell-depleted T cells, or PBMCs.

Only a few counts were recorded for this clone. Participants' reported clinical history set cohort assignment. Individuals in the exposed group had encountered a COVID-19 case within 2 weeks preceding study entry. Assay used: immunoSEQ multiplex PCR; TCRdb lists only in-frame clones, some missing. The table shows 300,000 or so clones, with about 90% occurring only once. This CDR3 has 15 amino acids. The V gene lost 6 bases and the J gene lost 0 bases, with 12 bases spanning the gap. In germline, CDR1 is MDHEN, CDR2 SYDVKM. The TCR sequence derives from a woman between 45 and 65 years old who had been exposed to COVID-19. The chain employs TRBV28 and TRBJ1-3, with D possibly being TRBD1 (6 bases). The sequencing input was PBMCs or T cells enriched from blood (not recorded which). CDR3 DNA: TGTGCCAGCAGAAATATGGGGGCCTCTGGAAACACCATATATTTT. This translates into CASRNMGASGNTIYF. The full variable domain, completed using reference TRBV28 and TRBJ1-3, is DVKVTQSSRYLVKRTGEKVFLECVQDMDHENMFWYRQDPGLGLRLIYFSYDVKMKEKGDIPEGYSVSREKKERFSLILESASTNQTSMYLCASRNMGASGNTIYFGEGSWLTVV.